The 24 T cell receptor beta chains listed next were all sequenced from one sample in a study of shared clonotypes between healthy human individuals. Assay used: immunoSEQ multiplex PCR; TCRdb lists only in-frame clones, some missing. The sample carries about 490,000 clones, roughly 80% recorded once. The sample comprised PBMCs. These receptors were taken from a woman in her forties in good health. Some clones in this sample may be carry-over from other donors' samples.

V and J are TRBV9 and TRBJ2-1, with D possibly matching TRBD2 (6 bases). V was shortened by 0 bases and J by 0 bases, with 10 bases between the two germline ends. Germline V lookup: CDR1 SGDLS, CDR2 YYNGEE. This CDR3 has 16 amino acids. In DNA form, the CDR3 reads TGTGCCAGCAGCGTAGGCCCCGGGAGCTCCTACAATGAGCAGTTCTTC. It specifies CASSVGPGSSYNEQFF.

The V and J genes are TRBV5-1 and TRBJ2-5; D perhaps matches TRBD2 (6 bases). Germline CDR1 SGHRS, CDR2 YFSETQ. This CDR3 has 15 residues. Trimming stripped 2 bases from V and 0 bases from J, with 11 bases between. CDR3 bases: TGCGCCAGCAGCTTACTTGGACTATACCAAGAGACCCAGTACTTC. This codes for CASSLLGLYQETQYF.

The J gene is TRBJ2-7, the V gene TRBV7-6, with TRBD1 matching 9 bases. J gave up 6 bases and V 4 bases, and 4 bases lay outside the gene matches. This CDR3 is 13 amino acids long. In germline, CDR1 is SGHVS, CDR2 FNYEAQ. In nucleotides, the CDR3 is TGTGCCAGCAGCTGGGGACAGGGTGTCGAGCAGTACTTC. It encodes CASSWGQGVEQYF.

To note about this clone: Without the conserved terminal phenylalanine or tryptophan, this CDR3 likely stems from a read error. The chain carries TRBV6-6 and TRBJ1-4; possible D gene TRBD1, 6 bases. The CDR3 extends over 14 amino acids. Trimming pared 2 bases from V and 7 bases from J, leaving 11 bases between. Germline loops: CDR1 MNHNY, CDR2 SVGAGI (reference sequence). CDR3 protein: CASSYGTWLEKLFL. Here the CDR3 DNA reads TGTGCCAGCAGTTACGGGACATGGCTTGAAAAACTGTTTCTT.

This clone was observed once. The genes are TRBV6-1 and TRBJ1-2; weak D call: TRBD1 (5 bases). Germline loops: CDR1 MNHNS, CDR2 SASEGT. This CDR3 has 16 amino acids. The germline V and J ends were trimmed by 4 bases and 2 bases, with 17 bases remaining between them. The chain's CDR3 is CASSVSSETVNYGYTF. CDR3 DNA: TGTGCCAGCAGTGTTTCCTCAGAGACAGTAAACTATGGCTACACCTTC.

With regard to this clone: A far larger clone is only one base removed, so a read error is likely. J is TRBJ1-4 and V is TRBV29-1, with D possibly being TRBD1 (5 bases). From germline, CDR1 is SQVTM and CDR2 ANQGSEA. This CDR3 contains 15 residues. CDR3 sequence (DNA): TGCAGCGTTGTAATCCCCCGGCAGGGAAATGAAAAACTGCTTTTT. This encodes CSVVIPRQGNEKLLF.

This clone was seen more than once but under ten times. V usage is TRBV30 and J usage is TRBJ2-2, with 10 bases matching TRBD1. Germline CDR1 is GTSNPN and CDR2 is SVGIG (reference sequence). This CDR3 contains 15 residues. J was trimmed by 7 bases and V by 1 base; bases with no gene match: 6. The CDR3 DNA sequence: TGTGCCTGGAGTGATTGGACAGGGGGACGCGGGGAGCTGTTTTTT. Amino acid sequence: CAWSDWTGGRGELFF. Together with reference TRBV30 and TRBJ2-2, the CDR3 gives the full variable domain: SQTIHQWPATLVQPVGSPLSLECTVEGTSNPNLYWYRQAAGRGLQLLFYSVGIGQISSEVPQNLSASRPQDRQFILSSKKLLLSDSGFYLCAWSDWTGGRGELFFGEGSRLTVL.

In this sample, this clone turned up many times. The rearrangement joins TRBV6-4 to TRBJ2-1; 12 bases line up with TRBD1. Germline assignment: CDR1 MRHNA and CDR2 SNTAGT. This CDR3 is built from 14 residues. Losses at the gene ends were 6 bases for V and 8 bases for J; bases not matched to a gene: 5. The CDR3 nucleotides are TGTGCCAGCAGCGGGGGACAGGGGGCCGATGAGCAGTTCTTC. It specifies CASSGGQGADEQFF.

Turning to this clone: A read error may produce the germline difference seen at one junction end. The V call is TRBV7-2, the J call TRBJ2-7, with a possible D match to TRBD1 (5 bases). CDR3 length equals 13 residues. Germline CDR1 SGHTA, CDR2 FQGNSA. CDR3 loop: CASSHSGFDEQYF. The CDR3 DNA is TGCGCCAGCAGCCATTCAGGGTTCGACGAGCAGTACTTC.

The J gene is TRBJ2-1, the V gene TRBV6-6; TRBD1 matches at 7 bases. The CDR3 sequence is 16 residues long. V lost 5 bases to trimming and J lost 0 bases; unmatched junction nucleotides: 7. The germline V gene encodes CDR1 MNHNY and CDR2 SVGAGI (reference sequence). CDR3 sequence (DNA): TGTGCCAGCAGTCTCCGTCGACAGGGCTCCTACAATGAGCAGTTCTTC. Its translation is CASSLRRQGSYNEQFF.

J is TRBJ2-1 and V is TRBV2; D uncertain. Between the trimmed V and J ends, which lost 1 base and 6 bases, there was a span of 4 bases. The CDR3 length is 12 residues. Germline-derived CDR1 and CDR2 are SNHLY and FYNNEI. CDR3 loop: CASSEDSNEQFF. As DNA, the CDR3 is TGTGCCAGCAGTGAAGATAGCAATGAGCAGTTCTTC.

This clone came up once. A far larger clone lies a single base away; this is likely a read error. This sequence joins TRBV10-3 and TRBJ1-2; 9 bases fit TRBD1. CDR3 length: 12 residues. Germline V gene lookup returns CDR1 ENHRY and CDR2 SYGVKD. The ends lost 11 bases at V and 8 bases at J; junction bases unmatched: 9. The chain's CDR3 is CASSGQGRGYTF. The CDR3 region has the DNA TGTGCCTCGTCGGGACAGGGTCGGGGCTACACCTTC.

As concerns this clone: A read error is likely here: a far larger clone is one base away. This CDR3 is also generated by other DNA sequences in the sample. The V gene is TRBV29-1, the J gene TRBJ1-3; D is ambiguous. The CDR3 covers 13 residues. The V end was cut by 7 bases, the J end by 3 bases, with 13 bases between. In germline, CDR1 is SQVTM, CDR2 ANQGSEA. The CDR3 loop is CSGGRADGNTIYF. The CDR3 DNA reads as TGCAGCGGTGGTAGGGCAGATGGAAACACCATATATTTT.

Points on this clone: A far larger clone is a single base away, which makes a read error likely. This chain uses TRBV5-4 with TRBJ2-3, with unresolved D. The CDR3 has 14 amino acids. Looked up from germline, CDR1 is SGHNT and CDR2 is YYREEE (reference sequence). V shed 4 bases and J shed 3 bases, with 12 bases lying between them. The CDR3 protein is CASSLGLRTDTQYF. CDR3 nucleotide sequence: TGTGCCAGCAGCCTCGGGCTGAGAACAGATACGCAGTATTTT.

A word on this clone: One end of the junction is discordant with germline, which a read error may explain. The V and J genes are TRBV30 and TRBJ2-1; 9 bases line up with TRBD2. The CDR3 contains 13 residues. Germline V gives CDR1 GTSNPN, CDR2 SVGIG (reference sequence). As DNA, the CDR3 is TGTGCCGCCGATCAGGGCCTTCCTGCGGGGGGGGTCTTC. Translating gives CAADQGLPAGGVF.

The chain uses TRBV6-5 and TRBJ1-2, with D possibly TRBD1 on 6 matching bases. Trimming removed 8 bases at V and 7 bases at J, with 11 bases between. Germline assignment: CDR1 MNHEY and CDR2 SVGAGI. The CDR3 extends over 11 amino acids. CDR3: CASSGVRGYTF. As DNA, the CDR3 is TGTGCCAGCTCAGGGGTCCGTGGCTACACCTTC.

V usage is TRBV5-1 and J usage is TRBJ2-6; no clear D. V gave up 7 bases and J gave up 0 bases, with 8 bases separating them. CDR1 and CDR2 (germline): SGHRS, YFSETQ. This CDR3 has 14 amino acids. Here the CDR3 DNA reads TGCGCCAGCGCTGTCCTCTCTGGGGCCAACGTCCTGACTTTC. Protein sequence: CASAVLSGANVLTF.

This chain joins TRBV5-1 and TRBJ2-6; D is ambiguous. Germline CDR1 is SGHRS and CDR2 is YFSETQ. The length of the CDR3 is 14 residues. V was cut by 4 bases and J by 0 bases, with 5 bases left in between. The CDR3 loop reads CASSDNSGANVLTF. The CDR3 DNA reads TGCGCCAGCAGCGACAACTCTGGGGCCAACGTCCTGACTTTC.

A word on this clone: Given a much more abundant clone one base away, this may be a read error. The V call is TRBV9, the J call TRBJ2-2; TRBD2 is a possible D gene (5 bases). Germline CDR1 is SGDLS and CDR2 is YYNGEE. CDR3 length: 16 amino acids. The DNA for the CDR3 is TGTGCCAGCAGCGTAGGGGCGAGAGCGAACACCGGGGAGCTGCTTTTT. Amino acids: CASSVGARANTGELLF.

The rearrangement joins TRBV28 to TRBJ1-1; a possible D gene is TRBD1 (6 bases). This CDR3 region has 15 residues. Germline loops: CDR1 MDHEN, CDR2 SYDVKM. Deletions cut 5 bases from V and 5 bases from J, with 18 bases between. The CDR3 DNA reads TGTGCCAGCAGTCTAACCGACAGGAAGAAAACTGAAGCTTTCTTT. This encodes CASSLTDRKKTEAFF.

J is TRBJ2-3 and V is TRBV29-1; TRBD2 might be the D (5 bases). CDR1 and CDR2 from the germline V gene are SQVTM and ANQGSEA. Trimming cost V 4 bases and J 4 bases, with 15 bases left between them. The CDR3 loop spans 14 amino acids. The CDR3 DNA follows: TGCAGCGTTGTCGACGGACTTGGCTCAGATACGCAGTATTTT. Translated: CSVVDGLGSDTQYF.

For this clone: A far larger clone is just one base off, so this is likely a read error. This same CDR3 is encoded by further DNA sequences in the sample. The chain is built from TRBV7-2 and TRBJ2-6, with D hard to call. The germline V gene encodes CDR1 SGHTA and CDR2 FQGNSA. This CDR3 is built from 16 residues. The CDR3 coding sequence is TGTGCTAGCAGCCCCCCGGTCTACTCTGGGGCCAACGTCCTGACTTTC. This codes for CASSPPVYSGANVLTF.

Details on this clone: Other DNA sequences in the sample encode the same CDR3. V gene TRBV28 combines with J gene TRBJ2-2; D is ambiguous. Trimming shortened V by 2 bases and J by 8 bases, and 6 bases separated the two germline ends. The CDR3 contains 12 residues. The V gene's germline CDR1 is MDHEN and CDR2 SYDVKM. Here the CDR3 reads CASSLRAGELFF. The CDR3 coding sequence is TGTGCCAGCAGTTTAAGAGCGGGGGAGCTGTTTTTT.

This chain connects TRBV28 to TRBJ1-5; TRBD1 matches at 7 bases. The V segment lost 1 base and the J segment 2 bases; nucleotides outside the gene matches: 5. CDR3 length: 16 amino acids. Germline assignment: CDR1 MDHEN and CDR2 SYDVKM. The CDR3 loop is CASSLSGGSGNQPQHF. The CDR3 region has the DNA TGTGCCAGCAGTTTATCAGGGGGTTCGGGCAATCAGCCCCAGCATTTT.